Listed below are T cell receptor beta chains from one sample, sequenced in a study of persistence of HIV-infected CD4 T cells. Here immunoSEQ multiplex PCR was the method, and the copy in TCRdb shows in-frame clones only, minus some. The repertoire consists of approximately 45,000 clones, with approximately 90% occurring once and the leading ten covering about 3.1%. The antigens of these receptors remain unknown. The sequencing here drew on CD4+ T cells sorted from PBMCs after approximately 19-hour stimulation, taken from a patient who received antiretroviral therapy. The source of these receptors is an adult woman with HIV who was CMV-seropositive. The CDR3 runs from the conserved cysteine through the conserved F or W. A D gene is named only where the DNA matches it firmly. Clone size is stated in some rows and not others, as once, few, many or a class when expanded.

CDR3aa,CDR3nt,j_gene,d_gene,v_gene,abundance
CASSLGTGGANTEAFF,TGTGCCAGCTCACTTGGGACAGGGGGCGCGAACACTGAAGCTTTCTTT,TRBJ1-1,TRBD1,TRBV18,.
CASSLGGGSSNTGELFF,TGTGCCAGCAGCTTGGGTGGGGGGAGCTCGAACACCGGGGAGCTGTTTTTT,TRBJ2-2,.,TRBV5-4,once
CASSPGRPEKLFF,TGTGCCAGCTCACCCGGGCGGCCGGAAAAACTGTTTTTT,TRBJ1-4,.,TRBV18,.
CASSPTGGNTEAFF,TGTGCCAGCAGCCCCACAGGAGGAAACACTGAAGCTTTCTTT,TRBJ1-1,.,TRBV28,.
CASSPGQEYQPQHF,TGTGCCAGCAGTCCCGGACAGGAGTATCAGCCCCAGCATTTT,TRBJ1-5,TRBD1,TRBV6-4,once
CASSQGGLAEFFF,TGCGCCAGCAGCCAAGGGGGACTAGCGGAGTTCTTCTTC,TRBJ2-1,TRBD2,TRBV4-3,once
CASRGGAWGTEAFF,TGTGCCAGCAGGGGAGGGGCATGGGGCACTGAAGCTTTCTTT,TRBJ1-1,.,TRBV28,.
CASSLGGRQTYEQYF,TGCGCCAGCAGCTTGGGAGGCCGTCAAACCTACGAGCAGTACTTC,TRBJ2-7,.,TRBV5-1,.
CASSVSNQPQHF,TGCGCCAGCAGTGTTAGCAATCAGCCCCAGCATTTT,TRBJ1-5,.,TRBV10-1,.
CASSLSGVKVGYTF,TGTGCCAGCAGCTTATCGGGGGTTAAGGTTGGCTACACCTTC,TRBJ1-2,.,TRBV7-2,.